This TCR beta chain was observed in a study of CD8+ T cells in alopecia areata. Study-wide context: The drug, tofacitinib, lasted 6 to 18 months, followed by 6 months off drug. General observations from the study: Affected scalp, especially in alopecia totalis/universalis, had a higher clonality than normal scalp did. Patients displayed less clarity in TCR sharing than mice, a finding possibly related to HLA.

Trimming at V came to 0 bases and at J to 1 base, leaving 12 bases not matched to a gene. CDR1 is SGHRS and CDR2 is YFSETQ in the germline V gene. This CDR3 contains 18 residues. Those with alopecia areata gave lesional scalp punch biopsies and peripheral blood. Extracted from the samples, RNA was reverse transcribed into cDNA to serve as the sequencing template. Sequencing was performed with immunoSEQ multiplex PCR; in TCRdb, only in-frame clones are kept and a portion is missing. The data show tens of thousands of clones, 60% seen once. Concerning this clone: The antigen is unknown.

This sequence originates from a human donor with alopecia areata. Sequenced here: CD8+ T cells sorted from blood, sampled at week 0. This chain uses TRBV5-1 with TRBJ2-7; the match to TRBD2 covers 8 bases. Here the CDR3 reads CASSLESASGFLSYEQYF. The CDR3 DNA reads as TGCGCCAGCAGCTTGGAGTCGGCTAGCGGGTTTCTATCCTACGAGCAGTACTTC.